These T cell receptor beta chains were read from a single sample in a study of cytomegalovirus exposure and HLA in healthy donors. The repertoire was sequenced with immunoSEQ multiplex PCR; TCRdb's copy has only in-frame clones and lacks some. The sample records 240,000 or so clones, 86% being singletons. Material: PBMCs. These receptor sequences come from a woman in her 30s in good health and CMV-seropositive. Each CDR3 is given with its conserved first and last residue. A D gene is named only where the DNA matches it firmly. Clone sizes are given selectively: once, few, many, or a class where the clone is expanded.

>TRBV28|TRBJ2-2|.|TRBD2
TGTGCCAGCAGTCAGACTAGCGGGAGATCCGGGGAGCTGTTTTTT
CASSQTSGRSGELFF
>TRBV11-3|TRBJ2-7|.|TRBD1
TGTGCCAGCAGCCAAGGACAGGGTTACGAGCAGTACTTC
CASSQGQGYEQYF
>TRBV18|TRBJ2-3|.|.
TGTGCCAGCTCACCAACAGACTCAGGGGGCACAGATACGCAGTATTTT
CASSPTDSGGTDTQYF
>TRBV7-2|TRBJ2-7|.|TRBD2
TGTGCCAGCAGCCCGACTAGCCAGTCGGGGGAGCAGTACTTC
CASSPTSQSGEQYF
>TRBV7-9|TRBJ1-1|once|.
TGTGCCAGCAGCTCCGGCGGGGGGGAGAACACTGAAGCTTTCTTT
CASSSGGGENTEAFF
>TRBV29-1|TRBJ2-1|.|TRBD2
TGCAGCGTTGAAGGATCTAGCGGGAGGGCGGGGGAGCAGTTCTTC
CSVEGSSGRAGEQFF
>TRBV5-1|TRBJ2-7|.|.
TGCGCCAGCAGCTTGGACCGGCCAGGGGACGAGCAGTACTTC
CASSLDRPGDEQYF
>TRBV18|TRBJ2-5|.|TRBD2
TGTGCCAGCTCACCACAGACTAGCGTACAAGAGACCCAGTACTTC
CASSPQTSVQETQYF
>TRBV5-1|TRBJ2-3|.|TRBD2
TGCGCCAGCAGCACAGGACTAGCGGGAACAGATACGCAGTATTTT
CASSTGLAGTDTQYF
>TRBV6-5|TRBJ2-3|.|TRBD1
TGTGCCAGCAGTCGACAGGGGGATACAGATACGCAGTATTTT
CASSRQGDTDTQYF
>TRBV28|TRBJ1-5|once|.
TGTGCCAGCAGTTTGACTCAAATTAGCAATCAGCCCCAGCATTTT
CASSLTQISNQPQHF
>TRBV15|TRBJ2-6|.|TRBD2
TGTGCCACCAGGAGGGCAGGGCTAGCGGGTCGCTCTGGGGCCAACGTCCTGACTTTC
CATRRAGLAGRSGANVLTF
>TRBV27|TRBJ2-7|.|.
TGTGCCAGCAGGCGGGACAGCACCTACGAGCAGTACTTC
CASRRDSTYEQYF
>TRBV5-1|TRBJ2-1|once|.
TGCGCCAGCAGCTGGGCCGGACTTTATGACAATGAGCAGTTCTTC
CASSWAGLYDNEQFF
>TRBV6-6|TRBJ2-7|.|.
TGTGCCAGCAGTTACTTCTCGCGCGGCTCCTCCTACGAGCAGTACTTC
CASSYFSRGSSYEQYF
>TRBV11-3|TRBJ2-7|.|TRBD2
TGTGCCAGCAGCTTAGGACTAGCGGACTCCTACGAGCAGTACTTC
CASSLGLADSYEQYF
>TRBV29-1|TRBJ2-3|.|TRBD2
TGCAGCGTTGAGCCTAGCGGGAGAAGCACAGATACGCAGTATTTT
CSVEPSGRSTDTQYF
>TRBV27|TRBJ2-3|.|TRBD2
TGTGCCAGCTCGACCAGCGGGAGACCATCAGATACGCAGTATTTT
CASSTSGRPSDTQYF
>TRBV29-1|TRBJ2-3|.|.
TGCAGCGTCCATCTCCTAGATGCTGGAACAGATACGCAGTATTTT
CSVHLLDAGTDTQYF
>TRBV30|TRBJ2-3|.|.
TGTGCCTGGAGTGTATCTAGCGGCACAGATACGCAGTATTTT
CAWSVSSGTDTQYF
>TRBV27|TRBJ1-2|.|.
TGTGCCTCGTCGAGAGCAGACCTAGTTGGGTCCTATGGCTACACCTTC
CASSRADLVGSYGYTF
>TRBV5-1|TRBJ2-7|few|TRBD2
TGCGCCAGCAGCTTGGCAGCGGGAGGGCGCATTTCTGACGAGCAGTACTTC
CASSLAAGGRISDEQYF
>TRBV10-3|TRBJ2-3|.|TRBD2
TGTGCCACAGGGACTAGCGGGAGTGGCGCAGATACGCAGTATTTT
CATGTSGSGADTQYF
>TRBV7-2|TRBJ2-5|.|TRBD2
TGTGCCAGCAGCTTCTACCGACCCGTTAGCGGGAGCAAGACCCAGTACTTC
CASSFYRPVSGSKTQYF
>TRBV7-8|TRBJ1-5|.|.
TGTGCCAGCAGCTTAGCTTATGTGGGCTCCAATCAGCCCCAGCATTTT
CASSLAYVGSNQPQHF
>TRBV27|TRBJ2-5|.|.
TGTGCCTCCTCGGCGGGACTGGGAATGGGGACCCAGTACTTC
CASSAGLGMGTQYF
>TRBV7-2|TRBJ1-4|.|TRBD1
TGTGCCAGCAGCCAATTTTTGACAGGGACTAATGAAAAACTGTTTTTT
CASSQFLTGTNEKLFF
>TRBV25-1|TRBJ2-4|.|TRBD1
TGTGCCAGCAGTGCGACAGGGGGCGAAAACATTCAGTACTTC
CASSATGGENIQYF
>TRBV30|TRBJ2-7|.|TRBD2
TGTGCCTGGAGTGTGGGGACTAGCTGGAGCAAATCCTACGAGCAGTACTTC
CAWSVGTSWSKSYEQYF
>TRBV5-1|TRBJ2-4|.|TRBD2
TGCGCCAGCGGCCTGGGACCCCGGGGGGACATTCAGTACTTC
CASGLGPRGDIQYF
>TRBV30|TRBJ2-1|.|.
TGTGCCTGGAGTGTACTAGGGGGAAATGAGCAGTTCTTC
CAWSVLGGNEQFF
>TRBV5-6|TRBJ1-5|.|.
TGTGCCAGCAGCTTGAGGTCGGAACGGGTTCAGCCCCAGCATTTT
CASSLRSERVQPQHF
>TRBV27|TRBJ1-5|.|TRBD1
TGTGCCAGCAGTTTGTCCACTGGGAGGGACAGGTATGGGAGTCAGCCCCAGCATTTT
CASSLSTGRDRYGSQPQHF
>TRBV5-1|TRBJ1-2|.|TRBD1
TGCGCCAGCAGCTTGGGACAGGGATGGAACTATGGCTACACCTTC
CASSLGQGWNYGYTF
>TRBV29-1|TRBJ2-7|.|TRBD2
TGCAGCGTCAACGGAGCGGGAGGGCCCTACGAGCAGTACTTC
CSVNGAGGPYEQYF
>TRBV7-2|TRBJ2-1|once|TRBD2
TGTGCCAGCAGCTCCAGCGGGACCTACAATGAGCAGTTCTTC
CASSSSGTYNEQFF
>TRBV7-8|TRBJ2-5|.|.
TGTGCCAGCAGCAGAGACCGGGACACTTACCAAGAGACCCAGTACTTC
CASSRDRDTYQETQYF
>TRBV27|TRBJ2-7|.|TRBD2
TGTGCCAGCAGTTTAGGGGTAGCGGGAGGGTACTACGAGCAGTACTTC
CASSLGVAGGYYEQYF
>TRBV7-8|TRBJ2-6|once|TRBD1
TGTGCCAGCAGCTTAGGGTTGGGCAGGGGGCCCGGGGCCAACGTCCTGACTTTC
CASSLGLGRGPGANVLTF
>TRBV6-1|TRBJ1-4|.|.
TGTGCCAGCAGTGAATCCAGGGGTGGAGAAAAACTGTTTTTT
CASSESRGGEKLFF
>TRBV7-9|TRBJ2-5|.|.
TGTGCCAGCAGCCTGAGGACAGTCCAAGAGACCCAGTACTTC
CASSLRTVQETQYF
>TRBV7-8|TRBJ1-5|.|.
TGTGCCAGCAGCCCCGGGTGGGGGCCCAATCAGCCCCAGCATTTT
CASSPGWGPNQPQHF